This T cell receptor (beta chain) was identified during a study of T cells in Graves' hyperthyroidism and ophthalmopathy. Amplification targeted TCR beta CDR3 regions from RNA transcripts. The HTBI primer set drove a first-round RT-PCR of the TCR CDR3. MiXCR, run by TCRdb on the multiplex PCR reads, gives a single entry per CDR3 protein. The table has 690,000 or so distinct CDR3 sequences, approximately 18% seen once. This clonotype has just a few counts. Just one base apart from a much larger clone, this may be a read error. The CDR3 length is 15 residues. CDR1 is SGHNT and CDR2 is YENEEA in the germline V gene. On the basis of clinical symptoms, serum thyroxine and TRAb, thyroid ultrasound and orbital computed tomography, diagnoses were made.

The specimen sequenced was blood. The V and J genes are TRBV11-3 and TRBJ1-1, with D tentatively TRBD1 (5 bases). The TCR originated in a woman aged 50 to 60 with Graves' hyperthyroidism that later progressed to Graves' ophthalmopathy. CDR3 DNA sequence: TGTGCCAGCATCTTAGGAGCAGGGCTGAACACTGAAGCTTTCTTT. The encoded protein is CASILGAGLNTEAFF.